The source of this T cell receptor (beta chain) is a study of T cells in Graves' hyperthyroidism and ophthalmopathy. In its sample, this clonotype was seen many times. The antigen is unknown. Study results and caveats: Using 13 V-J features, a model discriminated ophthalmopathy from stable hyperthyroidism.

PBMCs were collected from an approximately 9.2 ml volume of fresh peripheral blood. It was RNA transcripts that yielded the amplified TCR beta CDR3 regions. During a first-round RT-PCR of the TCR CDR3, the HTBI primer set was used. Using its own MiXCR run on the multiplex PCR reads, TCRdb lists one record per CDR3 protein. The data show under 350,000 distinct CDR3 sequences, around a fifth seen once. The sequence came from a woman between 50 and 59 years old with Graves' hyperthyroidism. Material for sequencing was blood.

CDR3 coding DNA: TGCGCCAGCAGGGACAGCCTAAACAATGAGCAGTTCTTC. It specifies CASRDSLNNEQFF. This rearrangement joins TRBV5-1 to TRBJ2-1; a weak D match, TRBD1 (6 bases). Germline V gene data show CDR1 as SGHRS and CDR2 as YFSETQ. V was trimmed by 5 bases and J by 5 bases, leaving 11 bases between them. CDR3 length equals 13 residues.